The clone carrying this TCR beta chain was recorded at least ten times. Its matching antigen is unknown. The source of the sample is a study of blood T cells in healthy people across ages. Findings of the study overall: Without sorted subsets, naive and antigen-experienced compartments could not be conclusively compared. Compared with aged donors, long-lived donors showed fewer expanded clones, suggesting selection.

Germline V CDR1 and CDR2: SQVTM, ANQGSEA. The CDR3 totals 14 residues. Trimming took 2 bases from V and 5 from J, leaving 14 bases between them. Researchers isolated at least 7 million PBMCs per sample. Primed by a sample-barcoded 5' primer and a J-beta primer mix, a second PCR proceeded for 7 to 11 cycles. TCRdb passed the 5' RACE reads through MiXCR, listing each CDR3 protein once. The table has around 1,700,000 distinct CDR3 sequences, 28% seen once. The chain recombines TRBV29-1 with TRBJ2-3; tentatively, D is TRBD2 (6 bases). The sample consisted of blood. The clonotype originates from a woman in her thirties in good health. The CDR3 DNA sequence: TGCAGCGTTGAAAGTAACACCGGGGGAGATACGCAGTATTTT. Protein product: CSVESNTGGDTQYF.